These 17 T cell receptor beta chains share one sample of origin, sequenced in a study of blood T cell repertoires in COVID-19. TCRdb's table, derived via immunoSEQ multiplex PCR, lists solely in-frame clones and lacks some. The data show approximately 120,000 clones, with just under 90% seen just once and about 1% held by the top ten. The source material was peripheral blood. These receptors all stem from a human donor in a cohort sampled during active COVID-19.

V gene TRBV6-5 combines with J gene TRBJ2-7, with 9 bases aligning to TRBD1. Per germline, CDR1 MNHEY and CDR2 SVGAGI. This CDR3 is 15 amino acids long. The V and J ends lost 5 bases and 3 bases, in that order; junction bases with no gene match: 8. The CDR3 is CASSRPGQGFYEQYF. The CDR3 bases are TGTGCCAGCAGTCGCCCGGGACAGGGATTCTACGAGCAGTACTTC.

This chain connects TRBV7-2 to TRBJ2-5; TRBD1 aligns across 10 bases. With V trimmed by 4 bases and J by 4 bases, 0 bases remained unmatched. Germline V gives CDR1 SGHTA, CDR2 FQGNSA. The CDR3 sequence is 13 residues long. The CDR3: CASSWTGGETQYF. The CDR3 DNA reads as TGTGCCAGCAGCTGGACAGGGGGAGAGACCCAGTACTTC. Full variable domain (remainder filled in from reference TRBV7-2 and TRBJ2-5): GAGVSQSPSNKVTEKGKDVELRCDPISGHTALYWYRQSLGQGLEFLIYFQGNSAPDKSGLPSDRFSAERTGGSVSTLTIQRTQQEDSAVYLCASSWTGGETQYFGPGTRLLVL.

This clone was counted only a few times. The V gene is TRBV2, the J gene TRBJ2-3; 8 bases fit TRBD2. The CDR3 is 15 amino acids. With V trimmed by 6 bases and J by 5 bases, 10 bases remained unmatched. In germline, CDR1 is SNHLY, CDR2 FYNNEI. The CDR3 nucleotides read TGTGCCAGCAGGTCGGGGCGGGGGGTGGTAGATACGCAGTATTTT. Its protein product is CASRSGRGVVDTQYF.

This chain connects TRBV28 to TRBJ2-3, with 8 bases that match TRBD2. Germline trimming cut 3 bases from V and 0 bases from J; bases unmatched to any gene: 8. Per the germline V gene, CDR1 is MDHEN and CDR2 is SYDVKM. CDR3 size: 17 residues. CDR3 sequence (DNA): TGTGCCAGCAGTTTTACGGGAGGGCCTTCTAGCACAGATACGCAGTATTTT. It yields the protein CASSFTGGPSSTDTQYF.

This rearrangement joins TRBV19 to TRBJ1-2; D perhaps matches TRBD1 (6 bases). The CDR3 has 14 amino acids. The germline V and J ends were trimmed by 2 bases and 4 bases, with 11 bases remaining between them. Germline lookup yields CDR1 LNHDA and CDR2 SQIVND (reference sequence). The DNA of the CDR3 is TGTGCCAGTAGTATAAGGGGGTCGGGCTATGGCTACACCTTC. This translates into CASSIRGSGYGYTF.

CDR3 amino acids: CASRLQLSGANVLTF. The CDR3 DNA sequence: TGTGCCAGCAGATTACAGCTCTCTGGGGCCAACGTCCTGACTTTC. The chain links TRBV6-6 to TRBJ2-6; no definite D call. Trimming removed 6 bases from V and 0 bases from J, with 9 bases in between. The CDR3 consists of 15 residues. CDR1 MNHNY and CDR2 SVGAGI come from the germline V gene (reference sequence).

The chain couples TRBV6-4 to TRBJ2-3, with D possibly TRBD1 on 5 matching bases. CDR1 is MRHNA, CDR2 SNTAGT, per germline. The CDR3 covers 15 residues. Trimming shortened V by 8 bases and J by 0 bases, and 15 bases separated the two germline ends. The CDR3 DNA is TGTGCCAGCGGATCCACAGGTCTTAGCACAGATACGCAGTATTTT. Translation: CASGSTGLSTDTQYF.

This clone was found a few times. J is TRBJ1-6 and V is TRBV10-3, with D perhaps matching TRBD1 (6 bases). The CDR3 runs 15 residues. CDR1 is ENHRY, CDR2 SYGVKD, per germline. V lost 0 bases to trimming and J lost 9 bases, with 12 bases between them. The CDR3 DNA follows: TGTGCCATCAGTGAGTCATCGGGGGGCTTTTCACCCCTCCACTTT. It specifies CAISESSGGFSPLHF.

J is TRBJ2-7 and V is TRBV14, with D hard to call. CDR3 size: 13 residues. Trimming took 2 bases from V and 6 from J, leaving 11 bases between them. Germline loops: CDR1 SGHDN, CDR2 FVKESK. DNA of the CDR3: TGTGCCAGCAGCCAACTAGGCCGCTCCGAGCAGTACTTC. It specifies CASSQLGRSEQYF.

J is TRBJ2-7 and V is TRBV3-1 (or the pseudogene TRBV3-2); no clear D. Trimming shortened V by 0 bases and J by 1 base, and 10 bases separated the two germline ends. Germline V gives CDR1 LGHDT, CDR2 YNNKEL (reference sequence). CDR3 size: 15 residues. CDR3 DNA: TGTGCCAGCAGCCAAGATGCACGGAGATCCTACGAGCAGTACTTC. Amino acid sequence: CASSQDARRSYEQYF.

The J gene is TRBJ1-1, the V gene TRBV28, with 8 bases lining up with TRBD1. CDR1 is MDHEN, CDR2 SYDVKM, per germline. J was trimmed by 5 bases and V by 5 bases; bases with no gene match: 10. The CDR3 has 15 residues. The CDR3 DNA reads as TGTGCCAGCAGTACCCCCGGACAGGGAAGGACTGAAGCTTTCTTT. Translated, it gives CASSTPGQGRTEAFF.

The V call is TRBV7-2, the J call TRBJ2-1, with TRBD2 matching 12 bases. The length of the CDR3 is 15 residues. V lost 5 bases to trimming and J lost 7 bases; unmatched junction nucleotides: 6. The germline V gene encodes CDR1 SGHTA and CDR2 FQGNSA. CDR3 region: CASSPTSGSRNEQFF. CDR3 nucleotide sequence: TGTGCCAGCAGCCCGACTAGCGGGAGTAGGAATGAGCAGTTCTTC.

This chain joins TRBV7-8 and TRBJ1-1; D ambiguous. The V gene lost 0 bases and the J gene lost 4 bases, with 9 bases spanning the gap. Germline-derived CDR1 and CDR2 are SGHVS and FQNEAQ. The CDR3 has 14 amino acids. Here the CDR3 reads CASSLAVPVTEAFF. The CDR3 nucleotides read TGTGCCAGCAGCTTAGCGGTTCCGGTCACTGAAGCTTTCTTT.

J is TRBJ1-2 and V is TRBV6-5, with TRBD1 matching 9 bases. Looked up from germline, CDR1 is MNHEY and CDR2 is SVGAGI. V shed 2 bases, J shed 5 bases, and the junction held 6 bases outside the gene matches. The CDR3 length is 15 residues. CDR3 residues: CASSYPPGTGYGYTF. Written as DNA, the CDR3 is TGTGCCAGCAGTTACCCCCCCGGGACAGGGTATGGCTACACCTTC.

This clone has only one observation. The chain recombines TRBV10-3 with TRBJ2-7, with D perhaps matching TRBD2 (5 bases). Looked up from germline, CDR1 is ENHRY and CDR2 is SYGVKD. V was cut by 2 bases and J by 2 bases, with 10 bases left in between. The CDR3 contains 14 residues. The CDR3 nucleotides read TGTGCCATCAGTGAGCTCGACTATACCTACGAGCAGTACTTC. Residues: CAISELDYTYEQYF.

This clone was detected only a few times. CDR3 nucleotides: TGTGCCAGCAGCCAAGTCAACCAGGGGAATTCACCCCTCCACTTT. Translated: CASSQVNQGNSPLHF. This chain links TRBV3-1 (or the pseudogene TRBV3-2) with TRBJ1-6; the D gene is possibly TRBD1 (6 bases). There are 15 residues in the CDR3. The germline V gene has CDR1 LGHDT and CDR2 YNNKEL (reference sequence). Trimming shortened V by 1 base and J by 7 bases, and 11 bases separated the two germline ends.

The rearrangement links TRBV27 to TRBJ2-3, with a weak D call TRBD2 (7 bases). CDR1 and CDR2 (germline): MNHEY, SMNVEV (reference sequence). The CDR3 consists of 17 residues. Between the trimmed V and J ends, which lost 2 bases and 4 bases, there was a span of 19 bases. The chain's CDR3 is CASSLRAPGGRADTQYF. The CDR3 DNA follows: TGTGCCAGCAGTTTAAGGGCCCCCGGGGGGCGAGCAGATACGCAGTATTTT.